This TCR beta chain came from a study of CD8 T cells in Susac syndrome. When the RNA was reverse transcribed, random hexamers were used with an input of about 0.5 to 1 ug. TCRdb itself ran the immunoSEQ multiplex PCR reads through MiXCR, one entry per CDR3 protein. This table has some 130,000 distinct CDR3 sequences, 95% appearing once. The patients with Susac syndrome were individuals who fulfilled the recently defined diagnostic criteria for disease that was either definite or probable. In germline, CDR1 is SGHTS, CDR2 YDEGEE. V gave up 4 bases and J gave up 1 base, with 12 bases separating them. The length of the CDR3 is 14 residues. With regard to this clonotype: Its antigen is not known.

Study findings and constraints: It was acknowledged by the study that relatively few individuals were included in its TCR sequencing and HLA analysis.

V and J are TRBV5-8 and TRBJ2-7, with D maybe TRBD1 (6 bases). This receptor was identified in a human donor with Susac syndrome. The specimen sequenced was CD8+ T cells from PBMCs. The CDR3 DNA reads as TGTGCCAGCAGCCAAAACAGGGATTCCTACGAGCAGTACTTC. Protein: CASSQNRDSYEQYF. The whole variable domain, remainder taken from reference TRBV5-8 and TRBJ2-7, is EAGVTQSPTHLIKTRGQQATLRCSPISGHTSVYWYQQALGLGLQFLLWYDEGEERNRGNFPPRFSGRQFPNYSSELNVNALELEDSALYLCASSQNRDSYEQYFGPGTRLTVT.